Listed below are T cell receptor beta chains from one sample, sequenced in a study of blood T cell repertoires in COVID-19. Profiled with immunoSEQ multiplex PCR; TCRdb holds only in-frame clones, not every one. The sample carries fewer than 400,000 clones, 85% recorded once. The sample taken for sequencing was peripheral blood. The source of these receptors is a woman in her late teens or twenties with acute or convalescent COVID-19. CDR3s include the opening cysteine and the closing phenylalanine or tryptophan. A D gene is named only where the DNA matches it firmly. Part of the rows lack a size; the others show once, few, many or a class for expanded clones.

>few|TRBV12-3/TRBV12-4|-|TRBJ1-2
TGTGCCAGCAGTTCATCGGTAAACTATGGCTACACCTTC
CASSSSVNYGYTF
>-|TRBV18|TRBD1|TRBJ1-1
TGTGCCAGCTCACAGGGACAGGGGGGGAACACTGAAGCTTTCTTT
CASSQGQGGNTEAFF
>-|TRBV4-2|-|TRBJ1-1
TGTGCCAGCAGCCAAGATCGGCGGAAGGGGTCGGGAGTGAACACTGAAGCTTTCTTT
CASSQDRRKGSGVNTEAFF
>-|TRBV18|TRBD1|TRBJ2-7
TGTGCCAGCTCACCCGAGCTCCCCGGGACAGGGGGCGAGCAGTACTTC
CASSPELPGTGGEQYF
>-|TRBV14|-|TRBJ2-2
TGTGCCAGCAGCCAAGAAAGGGGGGGCACCGGGGAGCTGTTTTTT
CASSQERGGTGELFF
>once|TRBV10-3|-|TRBJ1-6
TGTGCCATCAGTGAGTCAGTTGGACAGAGAAATTCACCCCTCCACTTT
CAISESVGQRNSPLHF
>-|TRBV28|TRBD2|TRBJ2-1
TGTGCCAGCAGTTTACGACTAGCGGGAACTGAGCAGTTCTTC
CASSLRLAGTEQFF
>-|TRBV6-5|TRBD2|TRBJ2-1
TGTGCCAGCAGTCTCGGACTAGCGAACTACAATGAGCAGTTCTTC
CASSLGLANYNEQFF
>-|TRBV5-1|-|TRBJ2-7
TGCGCCAGCAGCTTGGGCGGGGACTCCTACGAGCAGTACTTC
CASSLGGDSYEQYF
>-|TRBV10-1|TRBD2|TRBJ2-1
TGCGCCAGCAGTGAGTCAGAGGCGGGGGGTCCATACAATGAGCAGTTCTTC
CASSESEAGGPYNEQFF
>-|TRBV7-8|-|TRBJ2-7
TGTGCCAGCAGCCCAAGGGCGGGATCCTACGAGCAGTACTTC
CASSPRAGSYEQYF
>once|TRBV3-1/TRBV3-2|-|TRBJ1-1
TGTGCCAGCAGCCTACTACGGGGGGGCCCTTTTTCAGAAGCTTTCTTT
CASSLLRGGPFSEAFF
>once|TRBV30|-|TRBJ1-2
TGTGCCTGGAGTGTACAAGGGGGAAACAGGTTGAGCTATGGCTACACCTTC
CAWSVQGGNRLSYGYTF
>-|TRBV5-6|TRBD1|TRBJ2-5
TGTGCCAGCAGCTTGGGGACAGGGACCCAAGAGACCCAGTACTTC
CASSLGTGTQETQYF
>-|TRBV5-1|-|TRBJ1-1
TGCGCCAGCAGCCCGGACAGCACTGAAGCTTTCTTT
CASSPDSTEAFF
>once|TRBV19|TRBD1|TRBJ1-6
TGTGCCACACATTCCGGGACAGGGGATTCACCCCTCCACTTT
CATHSGTGDSPLHF
>-|TRBV5-8|-|TRBJ1-5
TGTGCCAGCAGCCCACGTGCGGGGGTAAATCAGCCCCAGCATTTT
CASSPRAGVNQPQHF
>-|TRBV18|TRBD1|TRBJ1-2
TGCGCCAGCTCACCAGACAGGGGCCGGGGCTACACCTTC
CASSPDRGRGYTF
>-|TRBV24-1|TRBD1|TRBJ2-2
TGTGCCACCAGTGATCCGACAGGGGTAGGCACCGGGGAGCTGTTTTTT
CATSDPTGVGTGELFF
>-|TRBV6-5|-|TRBJ2-3
TGTGCCAGCAGTTACGGGAGTGGCACAGATACGCAGTATTTT
CASSYGSGTDTQYF
>-|TRBV5-4|TRBD1|TRBJ2-1
TGTGCCAGCAGCCGAGGACAGGGGGTTAACAATGAGCAGTTCTTC
CASSRGQGVNNEQFF
>-|TRBV7-9|-|TRBJ1-3
TGTGCCAGCAGCTCTTACGGGGACACCTTTGGAAACACCATATATTTT
CASSSYGDTFGNTIYF
>-|TRBV18|-|TRBJ1-3
TGTGCCAGCTCAAGGCAGGGTGGAAACACCATATATTTT
CASSRQGGNTIYF
>-|TRBV9|-|TRBJ1-3
TGTGCCAGCAGCGTCTCACTAGCCTCAGGGCTCTCTGGAAACACCATATATTTT
CASSVSLASGLSGNTIYF
>-|TRBV14|-|TRBJ1-4
TGTGCCAGCAGCCAAGATCGGGCAGGGCGAAATGAAAAACTGTTTTTT
CASSQDRAGRNEKLFF
>-|TRBV5-4|-|TRBJ1-1
TGTGCCAGCAGCTTCGGCACTGAAGCTTTCTTT
CASSFGTEAFF
>-|TRBV11-1|-|TRBJ2-5
TGTGCCAGCAGCTCCTGGGCAGTAGAAGAGACCCAGTACTTC
CASSSWAVEETQYF
>-|TRBV5-1|TRBD2|TRBJ2-3
TGCGCCAGCAGCCCCTGGACTAGCGGCAGCACAGATACGCAGTATTTT
CASSPWTSGSTDTQYF
>-|TRBV6-5|TRBD1|TRBJ1-5
TGTGCCAGCAGTTACTCTTCGGGACAGGGGCAGCCCCAGCATTTT
CASSYSSGQGQPQHF
>-|TRBV2|TRBD1|TRBJ1-1
TGTGCCAGCAGCCGCCAGGGGGGGAACACTGAAGCTTTCTTT
CASSRQGGNTEAFF
>-|TRBV28|-|TRBJ1-3
TGTGCCATCGGGACACCGGCAAACACCATATATTTT
CAIGTPANTIYF
>-|TRBV5-1|-|TRBJ2-1
TGCGCCAGCAGCGGGGATGAAACCGCTTCAGAGGGTGAGCAGTTCTTC
CASSGDETASEGEQFF
>once|TRBV2|-|TRBJ1-1
TGTGCCAGCAGTGAATTAATTGGGACACGGGTAGAAGCTTTCTTT
CASSELIGTRVEAFF
>-|TRBV5-1|TRBD2|TRBJ2-5
TGCGCCAGCCGCCGAGCCGGACTAGCGGGAAAGGAGACCCAGTACTTC
CASRRAGLAGKETQYF
>-|TRBV19|-|TRBJ2-7
TGTGCCAGTAGTCCTCAGGGCCACGAGCAGTACTTC
CASSPQGHEQYF
>-|TRBV7-7|TRBD1|TRBJ1-3
TGTGCCAGCAGCCCCGGGACAGGGGGCTCTGGAAACACCATATATTTT
CASSPGTGGSGNTIYF
>-|TRBV5-1|TRBD1|TRBJ1-4
TGCGCCAGCAGGTACGGCCCCGGACAGGGAAATGAAAAACTGTTTTTT
CASRYGPGQGNEKLFF
>few|TRBV9|-|TRBJ2-7
TGTGCCAGCAGCGTGACTTTCTCGAGCTCCTACGAGCAGTACTTC
CASSVTFSSSYEQYF